Shown below are 21 T cell receptor beta chains from a single sample sequenced in a study of blood T cell repertoires in COVID-19. Sequencing was performed with immunoSEQ multiplex PCR; in TCRdb, only in-frame clones are kept and a portion is missing. Found here are over 100,000 clones, around four fifths of them singletons; the top ten hold 0.8% to 1%. The sequenced sample was peripheral blood. The receptor source for this set is a woman aged 70 to 79 with acute or convalescent COVID-19.

The rearrangement uses TRBV3-1 (or the pseudogene TRBV3-2) and TRBJ2-5, with 12 bases matching TRBD2. The CDR3 sequence is 15 residues long. The V segment lost 3 bases and the J segment 4 bases; nucleotides outside the gene matches: 3. Germline CDR1 and CDR2: LGHDT and YNNKEL (reference sequence). CDR3 amino acids: CASSHLAGGLETQYF. Here the CDR3 DNA reads TGTGCCAGCAGCCATCTAGCGGGGGGGCTAGAGACCCAGTACTTC.

The chain joins TRBV6-5 to TRBJ2-7, with TRBD1 matching 7 bases. The V and J ends lost 5 bases and 0 bases, in that order; junction bases with no gene match: 7. CDR3 length equals 15 residues. Per germline, CDR1 MNHEY and CDR2 SVGAGI. DNA of the CDR3: TGTGCCAGCAGTCTCCGTGGACAGGTCTCCTACGAGCAGTACTTC. The encoded protein is CASSLRGQVSYEQYF.

The chain is built from TRBV10-3 and TRBJ2-1, with D perhaps TRBD2 (6 bases). CDR3 length: 16 residues. The V end was cut by 0 bases, the J end by 8 bases, with 17 bases between. Per the germline V gene, CDR1 is ENHRY and CDR2 is SYGVKD. The DNA for the CDR3 is TGTGCCATCAGTGAGTCGATCCCCACTAGCTTCGATGAGCAGTTCTTC. Protein sequence: CAISESIPTSFDEQFF.

This chain connects TRBV7-9 to TRBJ1-2; TRBD1 matches at 8 bases. The germline CDR1 and CDR2 sequences are SEHNR and FQNEAQ (reference sequence). Trimming cost V 5 bases and J 0 bases; bases outside gene matches: 5. This CDR3 has 15 residues. DNA for the CDR3: TGTGCCAGCAGCCCGGGACAGGCGACTAACTATGGCTACACCTTC. Residues: CASSPGQATNYGYTF.

Comments on this clone: The sample holds other DNA sequences that translate to the same CDR3. The chain employs TRBV3-1 (or the pseudogene TRBV3-2) and TRBJ2-2; 10 bases fit TRBD2. The CDR3 is made up of 16 amino acids. Germline V gives CDR1 LGHDT, CDR2 YNNKEL (reference sequence). Trimming took 5 bases from V and 1 from J; bases not matched to a gene: 4. The chain's CDR3 is CASSSRTSGNTGELFF. CDR3 nucleotide sequence: TGTGCCAGCAGCTCGCGGACTAGCGGGAACACCGGGGAGCTGTTTTTT.

The CDR3 region has the DNA TGTGCCAGCAGCCTGACAGGGAGCTATGGCTACACCTTC. Encoded protein: CASSLTGSYGYTF. The chain couples TRBV16 to TRBJ1-2; 7 bases agree with TRBD1. This CDR3 region has 13 residues. With 4 bases clipped from V and 4 bases from J, the junction kept 3 bases outside the gene matches. Per the germline V gene, CDR1 is KGHSY and CDR2 is FQNENV.

The chain carries TRBV6-5 and TRBJ1-1; 9 nucleotides match TRBD1. Germline V gene data show CDR1 as MNHEY and CDR2 as SVGAGI. This CDR3 spans 14 amino acids. Germline trimming cut 7 bases from V and 3 bases from J; bases unmatched to any gene: 6. Here the CDR3 DNA reads TGTGCCAGCATGAGACAGGGGGGGGACACTGAAGCTTTCTTT. Amino acid sequence: CASMRQGGDTEAFF.

The chain links TRBV12-3 or TRBV12-4 to TRBJ1-2; no firm D call. Trimming pared 7 bases from V and 6 bases from J, leaving 15 bases between. The CDR3 contains 13 residues. The CDR3 nucleotides read TGTGCCAGCAAAGAGGAAGGGAGGGATGGCTACACCTTC. This codes for CASKEEGRDGYTF.

J is TRBJ2-1 and V is TRBV6-6, with TRBD2 matching over 11 bases. The V gene's germline CDR1 is MNHNY and CDR2 SVGAGI (reference sequence). This CDR3 has 15 amino acids. Unmatched junction bases numbered 2, after V lost 5 bases and J lost 2 bases. This CDR3 reads CASSLLAGAYNEQFF. The CDR3 DNA reads as TGTGCCAGCAGTCTACTAGCGGGAGCCTACAATGAGCAGTTCTTC.

The chain employs TRBV9 and TRBJ2-7, with 14 positions matching TRBD2. CDR3 length: 15 amino acids. The germline gives CDR1 SGDLS, CDR2 YYNGEE. Trimming removed 4 bases from V and 9 bases from J; junction bases left unmatched: 9. CDR3 nucleotide sequence: TGTGCCAGCAGCCCTTCGGGACTAGCGGGAGAGGTGCAGTACTTC. Residues: CASSPSGLAGEVQYF.

Written as DNA, the CDR3 is TGTGCCAGCAGCCAGGGGGGCGGGCAAGTCACCGGGGAGCTGTTTTTT. This codes for CASSQGGGQVTGELFF. This chain links TRBV7-6 with TRBJ2-2; a possible D gene is TRBD1 (7 bases). Trimming shortened V by 5 bases and J by 4 bases, and 17 bases separated the two germline ends. This CDR3 comprises 16 residues. Germline loops: CDR1 SGHVS, CDR2 FNYEAQ.

The chain carries TRBV9 and TRBJ1-4; D may be TRBD1 (5 bases). This CDR3 has 15 residues. CDR1 is SGDLS and CDR2 is YYNGEE in the germline V gene. The V end was cut by 0 bases, the J end by 3 bases, with 9 bases between. The CDR3 DNA is TGTGCCAGCAGCGTAGGTGGGGGGGCTAATGAAAAACTGTTTTTT. It specifies CASSVGGGANEKLFF.

The V gene is TRBV5-4, the J gene TRBJ2-2; 10 bases are shared with TRBD1. Germline-derived CDR1 and CDR2 are SGHNT and YYREEE (reference sequence). CDR3 length equals 16 residues. Trimming at V came to 4 bases and at J to 3 bases, leaving 6 bases not matched to a gene. CDR3: CASSTDRGRYTGELFF. The CDR3 DNA sequence: TGTGCCAGCAGCACCGACAGGGGGCGATACACCGGGGAGCTGTTTTTT.

The chain links TRBV19 to TRBJ1-5, with D perhaps matching TRBD1 (5 bases). V dropped 3 bases and J dropped 4 bases, with 7 bases sitting between them. The CDR3 loop spans 13 amino acids. Per germline, CDR1 LNHDA and CDR2 SQIVND (reference sequence). The CDR3 coding sequence is TGTGCCAGTAGTATGGACAATAATCAGCCCCAGCATTTT. It is translated as CASSMDNNQPQHF. Full variable domain (rest looked up from reference TRBV19 and TRBJ1-5): DGGITQSPKYLFRKEGQNVTLSCEQNLNHDAMYWYRQDPGQGLRLIYYSQIVNDFQKGDIAEGYSVSREKKESFPLTVTSAQKNPTAFYLCASSMDNNQPQHFGDGTRLSIL.

The gene calls are TRBV10-3 and TRBJ2-2, with 9 bases lining up with TRBD1. The CDR3 runs to 16 residues. From germline, CDR1 is ENHRY and CDR2 SYGVKD. V was clipped by 2 bases and J by 5 bases; unmatched bases: 6. The DNA of the CDR3 is TGTGCCATCAGTGAGGCGGGACAGGGTAGGACCGGGGAGCTGTTTTTT. It translates to CAISEAGQGRTGELFF.

The chain links TRBV5-1 to TRBJ2-6, with 9 nucleotides matching TRBD1. The CDR3 runs 18 residues. The V segment lost 2 bases and the J segment 4 bases; nucleotides outside the gene matches: 10. The germline gives CDR1 SGHRS, CDR2 YFSETQ. The CDR3, as DNA: TGCGCCAGCAGCTTTGCGGGACAGGGACTATTCGGGGCCAACGTCCTGACTTTC. The encoded protein is CASSFAGQGLFGANVLTF.

This sequence joins TRBV5-1 and TRBJ1-3, with D perhaps matching TRBD1 (5 bases). With 0 bases removed from V and 4 bases from J, the gap between germline ends came to 5 bases. The CDR3 is 13 amino acids. The germline gives CDR1 SGHRS, CDR2 YFSETQ. The CDR3 reads CASSLDRGNTIYF. CDR3 DNA: TGCGCCAGCAGCTTGGACAGGGGAAACACCATATATTTT.

This clone was recorded once. The rearrangement links TRBV7-9 to TRBJ2-3; maybe TRBD1 (7 bases). Trimming took off 3 bases at V and 3 bases at J, with 10 bases between the two ends. CDR1 is SEHNR and CDR2 is FQNEAQ in the germline V gene (reference sequence). The CDR3 length is 14 residues. The CDR3 DNA sequence: TGTGCCAGCAGCTTGGAGGGACAGACAGATACGCAGTATTTT. Its protein is CASSLEGQTDTQYF.

V gene TRBV5-4 combines with J gene TRBJ2-7; 7 nucleotides line up with TRBD2. Trimming took 4 bases from V and 0 from J; bases not matched to a gene: 7. Germline V lookup: CDR1 SGHNT, CDR2 YYREEE (reference sequence). The CDR3 contains 15 residues. In nucleotides, the CDR3 is TGTGCCAGCAGCCCCCAAGCGGGGTTCTCCTACGAGCAGTACTTC. Translated: CASSPQAGFSYEQYF.

The chain links TRBV3-1 (or the pseudogene TRBV3-2) to TRBJ2-3; 13 positions match TRBD2. In germline, CDR1 is LGHDT, CDR2 YNNKEL (reference sequence). V dropped 1 base and J dropped 0; count of bases not matched to a gene: 4. The CDR3 consists of 18 residues. The DNA for the CDR3 is TGTGCCAGCAGCCAAGGTCGACTAGCGGGAGGCAGCACAGATACGCAGTATTTT. The encoded protein is CASSQGRLAGGSTDTQYF.

This clone came up a few times. The genes are TRBV5-1 and TRBJ2-3; 10 nucleotides agree with TRBD2. CDR3 length equals 16 residues. Per the germline V gene, CDR1 is SGHRS and CDR2 is YFSETQ. The V segment lost 3 bases and the J segment 2 bases; nucleotides outside the gene matches: 6. The CDR3 DNA reads TGCGCCAGCAGCTCAGCACTAGCGGGGACCACAGATACGCAGTATTTT. Protein sequence: CASSSALAGTTDTQYF.